This is a list of T cell receptor beta chains from one sample in a study of patients and donors after allogeneic stem cell transplantation. One entry per CDR3 protein results from TCRdb running MiXCR on the RT-PCR reads. The table has about a million distinct CDR3 sequences, 18% seen once; the top ten hold around 6%. The source material was blood, either unsorted or a sorted T cell fraction (not recorded which). Every receptor here comes from a human donor who was either an allogeneic HSCT recipient or a stem cell or donor lymphocyte infusion donor (not recorded which). It is not recorded whose cells these are; they may come from a transplant donor. CDR3s leave out the opening cysteine and the closing phenylalanine or tryptophan.

j_call v_call cdr3_aa
TRBJ2-4 TRBV7-9 ASSRRGSENIQY
TRBJ2-3 TRBV6-6 ASSYRGTDTQY
TRBJ2-6 TRBV12-3/TRBV12-4 ASSLSYQKYANVLT
TRBJ2-1 TRBV2 AAAGTAGPNNEQF
TRBJ2-3 TRBV24-1 ATSRRTGADTQY
TRBJ2-7 TRBV12-3/TRBV12-4 ASSSGSGYEQY
TRBJ2-2 TRBV2 ASKVNTGELF
TRBJ2-1 TRBV7-3 ASSQITVASYNEQF
TRBJ2-7 TRBV12-3/TRBV12-4 ASSPPRTDSYEQY
TRBJ2-7 TRBV27 ASSSGLAGWEQY
TRBJ1-1 TRBV5-1 ASRQRGTEAF
TRBJ2-1 TRBV12-3/TRBV12-4 ASSGPQNNEQF
TRBJ2-5 TRBV3-1 ASNPGRLETQY
TRBJ2-3 TRBV29-1 SVRRQGADTQY
TRBJ1-6 TRBV7-9 ASSSTGTDDSPLH
TRBJ2-1 TRBV2 ASSASGSNWSEQF
TRBJ1-1 TRBV7-9 ASSLRDGDTEAF
TRBJ2-7 TRBV5-1 ASSFRQGTDEQY
TRBJ2-7 TRBV7-9 ASSHKRSRGPYEQY
TRBJ1-3 TRBV4-3 ASSQLSSLFGNTIY
TRBJ2-4 TRBV9 ASSGTGAENIQY
TRBJ2-2 TRBV10-3 ATRFLAGANTGELF
TRBJ2-7 TRBV12-5 ASGFGLQGKEQY
TRBJ2-7 TRBV7-8 ASSTNYEQY
TRBJ2-1 TRBV6-2/TRBV6-3 ASRRTSGGAYNEQF
TRBJ1-2 TRBV15 ATSRDTKGGHGYT
TRBJ2-7 TRBV4-2 ASSRPLVGQGYEQY
TRBJ1-1 TRBV12-3/TRBV12-4 ASSLVAGRAF
TRBJ2-1 TRBV30 AWGTGGGKDNEQF
TRBJ2-5 TRBV20-1 SARNPGRRETQY
TRBJ2-2 TRBV7-9 ASSLVWDLPGELF
TRBJ1-6 TRBV4-1 ASSSPSRNSPLH